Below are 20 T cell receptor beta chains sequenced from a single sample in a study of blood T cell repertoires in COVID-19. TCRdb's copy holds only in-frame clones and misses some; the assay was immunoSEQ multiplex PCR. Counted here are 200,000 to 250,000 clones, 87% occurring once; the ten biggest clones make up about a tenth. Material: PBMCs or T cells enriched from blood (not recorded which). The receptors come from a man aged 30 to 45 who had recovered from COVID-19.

The DNA for the CDR3 is TGTGCCAGCAGCTTGGCCTGGCTAGCGGGAGCAGATACGCAGTATTTT. It yields the protein CASSLAWLAGADTQYF. The chain carries TRBV5-4 and TRBJ2-3; TRBD2 agrees at 10 bases. This CDR3 is 16 amino acids long. J lost 4 bases, V lost 0 bases, and 5 bases had no gene match. CDR1 and CDR2 from the germline V gene are SGHNT and YYREEE (reference sequence).

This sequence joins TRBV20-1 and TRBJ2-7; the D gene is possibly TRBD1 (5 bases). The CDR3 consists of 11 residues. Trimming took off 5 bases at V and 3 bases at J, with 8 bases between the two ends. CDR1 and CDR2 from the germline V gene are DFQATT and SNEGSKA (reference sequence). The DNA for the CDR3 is TGCAGTGCTCAAGGGGACTACGAGCAGTACTTC. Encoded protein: CSAQGDYEQYF.

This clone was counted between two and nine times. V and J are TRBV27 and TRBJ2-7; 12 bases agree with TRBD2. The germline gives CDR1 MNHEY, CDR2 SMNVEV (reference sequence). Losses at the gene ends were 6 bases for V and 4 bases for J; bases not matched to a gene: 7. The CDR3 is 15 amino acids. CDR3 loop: CASRTSGSSWYEQYF. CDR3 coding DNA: TGTGCCAGCAGGACTAGCGGGAGTAGTTGGTACGAGCAGTACTTC.

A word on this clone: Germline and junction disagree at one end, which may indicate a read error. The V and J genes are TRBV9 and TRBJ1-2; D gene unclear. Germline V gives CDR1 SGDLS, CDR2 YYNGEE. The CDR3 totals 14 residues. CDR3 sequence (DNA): TGTGCCAGCAGCGTAGCGGAGATTGGCGGATTTTCGGGGTTC. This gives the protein CASSVAEIGGFSGF.

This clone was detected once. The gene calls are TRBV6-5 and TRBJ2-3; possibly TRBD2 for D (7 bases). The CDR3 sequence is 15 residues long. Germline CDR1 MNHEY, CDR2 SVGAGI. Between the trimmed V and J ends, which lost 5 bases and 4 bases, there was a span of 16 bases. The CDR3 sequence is CASSHTGRGADTQYF. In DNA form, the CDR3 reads TGTGCCAGCAGTCACACGGGGAGGGGGGCAGATACGCAGTATTTT.

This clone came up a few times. The CDR3 reads CASSLLPESSGNTIYF. In nucleotides, the CDR3 is TGTGCCAGCAGTTTATTACCGGAGAGCTCTGGAAACACCATATATTTT. The chain links TRBV28 to TRBJ1-3; the D is unclear. CDR1 MDHEN and CDR2 SYDVKM come from the germline V gene. The CDR3 is 16 residues long. V shed 1 base and J shed 0 bases, with 10 bases lying between them.

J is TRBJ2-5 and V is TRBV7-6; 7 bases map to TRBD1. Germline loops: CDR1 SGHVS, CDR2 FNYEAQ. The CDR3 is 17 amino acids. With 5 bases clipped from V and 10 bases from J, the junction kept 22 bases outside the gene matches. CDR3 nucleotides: TGTGCCAGCAGCGAGTGGGACAGTCCGGGACAAAAACGGGACCAGTACTTC. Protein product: CASSEWDSPGQKRDQYF.

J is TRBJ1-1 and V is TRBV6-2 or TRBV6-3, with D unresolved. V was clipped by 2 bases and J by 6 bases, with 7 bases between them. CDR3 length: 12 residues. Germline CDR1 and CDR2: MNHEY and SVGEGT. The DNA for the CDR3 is TGTGCCAGCAGTTACCAGGTCTCTGAAGCTTTCTTT. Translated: CASSYQVSEAFF.

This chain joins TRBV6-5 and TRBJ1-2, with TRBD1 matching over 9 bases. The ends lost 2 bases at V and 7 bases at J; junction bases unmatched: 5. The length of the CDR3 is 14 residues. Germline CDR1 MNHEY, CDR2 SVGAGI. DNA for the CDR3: TGTGCCAGCAGTTACAGGGACAGGGTGTCTGGCTACACCTTC. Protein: CASSYRDRVSGYTF.

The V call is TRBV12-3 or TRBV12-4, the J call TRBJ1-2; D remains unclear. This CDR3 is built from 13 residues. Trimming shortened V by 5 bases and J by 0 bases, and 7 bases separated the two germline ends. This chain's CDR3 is CASSPPTNYGYTF. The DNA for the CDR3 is TGTGCCAGCAGTCCTCCTACTAACTATGGCTACACCTTC.

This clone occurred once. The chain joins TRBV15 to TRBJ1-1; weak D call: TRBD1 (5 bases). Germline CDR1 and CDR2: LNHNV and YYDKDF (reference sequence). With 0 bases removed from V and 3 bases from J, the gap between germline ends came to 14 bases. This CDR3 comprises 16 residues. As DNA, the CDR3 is TGTGCCACCAGCAGAGATTCGACAGTCATGGACACTGAAGCTTTCTTT. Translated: CATSRDSTVMDTEAFF.

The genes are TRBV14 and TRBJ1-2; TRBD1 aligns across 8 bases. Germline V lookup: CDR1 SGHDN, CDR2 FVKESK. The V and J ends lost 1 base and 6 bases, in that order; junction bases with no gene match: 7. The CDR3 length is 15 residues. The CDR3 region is CASSQVFQGADGYTF. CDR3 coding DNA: TGTGCCAGCAGCCAAGTGTTCCAGGGGGCGGATGGCTACACCTTC.

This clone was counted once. CDR3 DNA sequence: TGTGCCAGTCCGGGACAGGGTTCTCGGGGTAATGAAAAACTGTTTTTT. Its protein product is CASPGQGSRGNEKLFF. The rearrangement uses TRBV9 and TRBJ1-4; 9 nucleotides align to TRBD1. Germline-derived CDR1 and CDR2 are SGDLS and YYNGEE. The CDR3 is 16 residues long. J was trimmed by 4 bases and V by 8 bases; bases with no gene match: 12.

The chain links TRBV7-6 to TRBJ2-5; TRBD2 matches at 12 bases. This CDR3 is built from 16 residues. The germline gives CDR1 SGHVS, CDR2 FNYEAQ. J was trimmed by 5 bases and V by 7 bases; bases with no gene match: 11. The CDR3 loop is CASINRLAGAGETQYF. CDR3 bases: TGTGCCAGCATCAACCGACTAGCGGGGGCGGGTGAGACCCAGTACTTC.

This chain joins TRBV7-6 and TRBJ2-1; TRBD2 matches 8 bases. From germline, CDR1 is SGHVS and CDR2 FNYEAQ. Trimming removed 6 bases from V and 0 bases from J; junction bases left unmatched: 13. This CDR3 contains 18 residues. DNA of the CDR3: TGTGCCAGCAGACCCCCCCGGAGCGGGGGCCACTCCTACAATGAGCAGTTCTTC. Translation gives CASRPPRSGGHSYNEQFF.

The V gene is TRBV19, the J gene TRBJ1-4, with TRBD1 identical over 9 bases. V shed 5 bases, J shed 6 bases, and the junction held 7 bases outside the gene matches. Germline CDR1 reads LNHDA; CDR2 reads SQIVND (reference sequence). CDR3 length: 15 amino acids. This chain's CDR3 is CASSPWTGEDEKLFF. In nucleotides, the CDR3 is TGTGCCAGTAGTCCCTGGACAGGGGAAGATGAAAAACTGTTTTTT.

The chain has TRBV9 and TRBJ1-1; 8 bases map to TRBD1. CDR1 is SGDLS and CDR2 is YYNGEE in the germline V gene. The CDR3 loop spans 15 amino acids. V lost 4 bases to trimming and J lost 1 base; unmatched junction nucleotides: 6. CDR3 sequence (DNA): TGTGCCAGCAGCCCCACCGGACAGGGGAACACTGAAGCTTTCTTT. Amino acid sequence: CASSPTGQGNTEAFF.

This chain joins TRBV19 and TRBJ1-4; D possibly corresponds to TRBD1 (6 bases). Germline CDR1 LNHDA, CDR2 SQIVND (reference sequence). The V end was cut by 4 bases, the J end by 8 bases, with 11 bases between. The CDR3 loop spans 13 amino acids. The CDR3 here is CASSTRTVEKLFF. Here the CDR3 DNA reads TGTGCCAGTAGTACCAGGACAGTCGAAAAACTGTTTTTT.

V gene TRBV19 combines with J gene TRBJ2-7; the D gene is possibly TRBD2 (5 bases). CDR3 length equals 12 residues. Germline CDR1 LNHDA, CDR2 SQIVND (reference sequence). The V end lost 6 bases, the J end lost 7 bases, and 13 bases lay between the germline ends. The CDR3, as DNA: TGTGCCAGTAGCGGACCGGGGTTAGAGCAGTACTTC. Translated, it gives CASSGPGLEQYF.

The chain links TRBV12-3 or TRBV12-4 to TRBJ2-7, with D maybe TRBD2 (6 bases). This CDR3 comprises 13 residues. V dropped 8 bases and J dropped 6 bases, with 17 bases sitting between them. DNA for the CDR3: TGTGCCAGCTCTCCGGGCCCAGCGGGCGAGCAGTACTTC. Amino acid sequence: CASSPGPAGEQYF.